The rows below give T cell receptor beta chains drawn from one sample of a study of post-analysis software for immune sequencing data. TCRdb re-called the PCR reads through MiXCR, storing one row per CDR3 protein. The data show roughly 650,000 distinct CDR3 sequences, over 45% seen once. The source material was blood. The receptor source for this set is a girl aged 2 to 9 with multiple sclerosis. CDR3s include the opening cysteine and the closing phenylalanine or tryptophan. A D gene is named only where the DNA matches it firmly. Part of the rows lack a size; the others show once, few, many or a class for expanded clones.

V: TRBV29-1; D: NA; size: NA; J: TRBJ1-1; CDR3: CSVDSNTEAFF; DNA: TGCAGCGTTGACTCGAACACTGAAGCTTTCTTT
V: TRBV9; D: TRBD2; size: NA; J: TRBJ2-7; CDR3: CASSVAAGTSGLYEQYF; DNA: TGTGCCAGCAGCGTAGCGGCGGGGACTAGCGGGTTGTACGAGCAGTACTTC
V: TRBV29-1; D: NA; size: NA; J: TRBJ2-1; CDR3: CSVTQDLYNEQFF; DNA: TGCAGCGTCACACAGGATTTGTACAATGAGCAGTTCTTC
V: TRBV12-5; D: NA; size: NA; J: TRBJ2-2; CDR3: CASGFVQPNTGELFF; DNA: TGTGCTAGTGGTTTCGTCCAGCCGAACACCGGGGAGCTGTTTTTT
V: TRBV15; D: TRBD2; size: few; J: TRBJ2-3; CDR3: CATSRDAGGPDTQYF; DNA: TGTGCCACCAGCAGAGATGCGGGGGGGCCAGATACGCAGTATTTT
V: TRBV29-1; D: NA; size: NA; J: TRBJ2-1; CDR3: CSAGPRLVGNEQFF; DNA: TGCAGCGCTGGGCCGAGACTAGTTGGCAATGAGCAGTTCTTC
V: TRBV12-3/TRBV12-4; D: TRBD1; size: few; J: TRBJ1-2; CDR3: CASEGGQGIGGYTF; DNA: TGTGCCAGCGAGGGGGGACAGGGGATCGGTGGCTACACCTTC
V: TRBV30; D: NA; size: NA; J: TRBJ1-5; CDR3: CAWSKGRGNQPQHF; DNA: TGTGCCTGGAGTAAGGGTAGGGGCAATCAGCCCCAGCATTTT
V: TRBV5-1; D: NA; size: NA; J: TRBJ2-3; CDR3: CASSQGWDFGTDTQYF; DNA: TGCGCCAGCAGCCAGGGATGGGACTTTGGCACAGATACGCAGTATTTT
V: TRBV7-2; D: TRBD1; size: NA; J: TRBJ2-1; CDR3: CASSFYRDRGRNEQFF; DNA: TGTGCCAGCAGCTTTTACCGGGACAGGGGCAGAAATGAGCAGTTCTTC
V: TRBV6-2/TRBV6-3; D: TRBD1; size: NA; J: TRBJ1-5; CDR3: CASSLTGEDYSNQPQHF; DNA: TGTGCCAGCAGTCTGACAGGGGAAGATTATAGCAATCAGCCCCAGCATTTT
V: TRBV7-2; D: NA; size: NA; J: TRBJ2-6; CDR3: CASSFLRSGANVLTF; DNA: TGTGCCAGCAGCTTTCTGCGCTCTGGGGCCAACGTCCTGACTTTC
V: TRBV7-2; D: NA; size: NA; J: TRBJ1-2; CDR3: CASSFTVLDYGYTF; DNA: TGTGCCAGCAGCTTCACAGTCTTAGACTATGGCTACACCTTC
V: TRBV7-2; D: TRBD1; size: NA; J: TRBJ1-1; CDR3: CASSPTGDPGTEAFF; DNA: TGTGCCAGCAGCCCGACAGGGGATCCAGGGACTGAAGCTTTCTTT
V: TRBV14; D: TRBD1; size: NA; J: TRBJ2-6; CDR3: CASSHRGLSSGANVLTF; DNA: TGTGCCAGCAGCCACAGGGGGCTGAGCTCTGGGGCCAACGTCCTGACTTTC
V: TRBV4-1; D: NA; size: NA; J: TRBJ2-7; CDR3: CASSHGPEQYF; DNA: TGCGCCAGCAGCCACGGGCCCGAGCAGTACTTC
V: TRBV7-2; D: NA; size: NA; J: TRBJ1-6; CDR3: CASSFNGKGDSPLHF; DNA: TGTGCCAGCAGCTTTAATGGGAAAGGAGATTCACCCCTCCACTTT
V: TRBV12-3/TRBV12-4; D: NA; size: NA; J: TRBJ2-1; CDR3: CASISGGDSYNEQFF; DNA: TGTGCCAGCATCTCGGGGGGCGACTCCTACAATGAGCAGTTCTTC
V: TRBV19; D: NA; size: NA; J: TRBJ2-1; CDR3: CASSPSRKWTPYNEQFF; DNA: TGTGCCAGTAGCCCAAGTAGGAAGTGGACGCCCTACAATGAGCAGTTCTTC
V: TRBV5-8; D: NA; size: NA; J: TRBJ2-5; CDR3: CASSLEDRLGETQYF; DNA: TGTGCCAGCAGCTTGGAGGACAGACTCGGGGAGACCCAGTACTTC
V: TRBV6-5; D: NA; size: few; J: TRBJ2-3; CDR3: CASSYISETSTDTQYF; DNA: TGTGCCAGCAGTTACATTAGCGAAACTAGCACAGATACGCAGTATTTT
V: TRBV27; D: NA; size: once; J: TRBJ2-5; CDR3: CASRRQGSSETQYF; DNA: TGTGCCAGCAGGCGGCAGGGAAGTTCAGAGACCCAGTACTTC
V: TRBV20-1; D: TRBD1; size: NA; J: TRBJ1-1; CDR3: CSASARAGQATSEAFF; DNA: TGCAGTGCCTCGGCCCGGGCTGGACAGGCGACTTCTGAAGCTTTCTTT
V: TRBV7-2; D: NA; size: NA; J: TRBJ2-5; CDR3: CARSFRVIGETQYF; DNA: TGTGCCCGCAGCTTCAGGGTCATCGGAGAGACCCAGTACTTC
V: TRBV7-9; D: NA; size: NA; J: TRBJ1-1; CDR3: CASSAMTVMNTEAFF; DNA: TGTGCCAGCAGCGCAATGACAGTCATGAACACTGAAGCTTTCTTT
V: TRBV11-2; D: NA; size: few; J: TRBJ2-1; CDR3: CASSLGTGSYNEQFF; DNA: TGTGCCAGCAGCTTAGGGACCGGGAGCTACAATGAGCAGTTCTTC
V: TRBV7-6; D: NA; size: NA; J: TRBJ2-6; CDR3: CASSRGTPSGANVLTF; DNA: TGTGCCAGCAGCCGTGGGACACCCTCTGGGGCCAACGTCCTGACTTTC
V: TRBV6-2/TRBV6-3; D: NA; size: NA; J: TRBJ1-2; CDR3: CASTPVVGGGYGYTF; DNA: TGTGCCAGCACCCCAGTGGTAGGGGGAGGATATGGCTACACCTTC
V: TRBV7-2; D: NA; size: NA; J: TRBJ2-3; CDR3: CASSLLGGNVGTDTQYF; DNA: TGTGCCAGCAGCTTACTGGGCGGGAATGTGGGCACAGATACGCAGTATTTT
V: TRBV7-2; D: NA; size: NA; J: TRBJ2-3; CDR3: CASSLGLSGGGFTDTQYF; DNA: TGTGCCAGCAGCTTAGGGCTCTCTGGCGGGGGCTTCACAGATACGCAGTATTTT
V: TRBV29-1; D: TRBD1; size: NA; J: TRBJ1-5; CDR3: CSVGQGSSPQHF; DNA: TGCAGCGTCGGACAGGGCTCCTCGCCCCAGCATTTT
V: TRBV12-3/TRBV12-4; D: NA; size: NA; J: TRBJ2-1; CDR3: CASSLGLVGGQFF; DNA: TGTGCCAGCAGTTTAGGACTTGTTGGTGGGCAGTTCTTC
V: TRBV6-6; D: NA; size: few; J: TRBJ1-2; CDR3: CASRREGNYGYTF; DNA: TGTGCCAGCAGAAGGGAGGGGAACTATGGCTACACCTTC
V: TRBV5-1; D: TRBD2; size: NA; J: TRBJ2-4; CDR3: CASSLRREGRENIQYF; DNA: TGCGCCAGCAGCTTGAGGCGGGAGGGCCGGGAAAACATTCAGTACTTC
V: TRBV20-1; D: NA; size: few; J: TRBJ2-3; CDR3: CSASKERGRASTDTQYF; DNA: TGCAGTGCTAGTAAAGAAAGGGGTCGCGCGAGCACAGATACGCAGTATTTT
V: TRBV12-3/TRBV12-4; D: NA; size: many; J: TRBJ2-2; CDR3: CASSPTNTGELFF; DNA: TGTGCCAGCAGTCCCACGAACACCGGGGAGCTGTTTTTT
V: TRBV6-5; D: TRBD1; size: NA; J: TRBJ2-1; CDR3: CASSRDRDHNEQFF; DNA: TGTGCCAGCAGTCGCGACAGGGATCACAATGAGCAGTTCTTC
V: TRBV10-3; D: TRBD1; size: NA; J: TRBJ1-2; CDR3: CAISVGTGIYHHYGYTF; DNA: TGTGCCATCAGTGTAGGGACAGGGATCTACCACCACTATGGCTACACCTTC
V: TRBV5-1; D: TRBD1; size: NA; J: TRBJ2-5; CDR3: CASSKDGTGGQETQYF; DNA: TGCGCCAGCAGCAAGGACGGGACAGGGGGCCAAGAGACCCAGTACTTC
V: TRBV25-1; D: TRBD1; size: NA; J: TRBJ1-6; CDR3: CASGYIGQDNSPLHF; DNA: TGTGCCAGCGGCTACATCGGACAGGATAATTCACCCCTCCACTTT
V: TRBV12-3/TRBV12-4; D: TRBD1; size: NA; J: TRBJ2-7; CDR3: CASSPGQGGIYEQYF; DNA: TGTGCCAGCAGTCCGGGACAGGGGGGTATCTACGAGCAGTACTTC
V: TRBV29-1; D: NA; size: few; J: TRBJ1-1; CDR3: CSVERAEVPEAFF; DNA: TGCAGCGTTGAACGGGCGGAGGTCCCTGAAGCTTTCTTT
V: TRBV20-1; D: TRBD1; size: once; J: TRBJ2-6; CDR3: CSAREPPLPGQGAPGANVLTF; DNA: TGCAGTGCTAGAGAACCACCCCTACCGGGACAGGGGGCGCCTGGGGCCAACGTCCTGACTTTC
V: TRBV30; D: NA; size: NA; J: TRBJ2-7; CDR3: CAWSRGLLVDEQYF; DNA: TGTGCCTGGAGTAGAGGACTTCTCGTGGACGAGCAGTACTTC